This T cell receptor beta chain was sequenced in a study of shared clonotypes between healthy human individuals. Splitting of each subset's genomic DNA was done evenly across several immunoSEQ plates. In the authors' methods: From ImmunoSEQ came sequences covering only the junction and carrying no quality scores, so filtering differed. The table came from immunoSEQ multiplex PCR; TCRdb's copy has only in-frame clones and leaves some out. The V and J calls and clone size are taken from that table; D and trimming were inferred from the DNA. The table has 150,000 to 200,000 clones, 85% to 95% seen once. The material sequenced was naive CD4+ T cells sorted from blood. As for subset: CD45RA+ positively selected. This TCR was sampled from a woman aged 25 to 39 in good health.

Here the CDR3 reads CASSLSLSYNEQFF. DNA of the CDR3: TGCGCCAGCAGCTTGTCATTGAGCTACAATGAGCAGTTCTTC. This chain joins TRBV5-1 and TRBJ2-1; the D is unclear. Germline assignment: CDR1 SGHRS and CDR2 YFSETQ. Trimming shortened V by 1 base and J by 3 bases, and 8 bases separated the two germline ends. The CDR3 covers 14 residues.